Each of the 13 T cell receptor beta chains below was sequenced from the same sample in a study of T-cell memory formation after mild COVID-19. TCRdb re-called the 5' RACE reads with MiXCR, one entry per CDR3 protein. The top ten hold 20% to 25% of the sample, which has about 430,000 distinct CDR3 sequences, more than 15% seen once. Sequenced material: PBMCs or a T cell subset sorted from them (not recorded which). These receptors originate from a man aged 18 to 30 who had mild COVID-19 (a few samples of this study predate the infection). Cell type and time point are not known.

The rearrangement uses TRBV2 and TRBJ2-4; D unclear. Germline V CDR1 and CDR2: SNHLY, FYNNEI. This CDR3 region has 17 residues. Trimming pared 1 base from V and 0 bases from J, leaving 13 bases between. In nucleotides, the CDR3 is TGTGCCAGCAGTGAAGGGCAACTATGGCTAGCCAAAAACATTCAGTACTTC. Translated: CASSEGQLWLAKNIQYF.

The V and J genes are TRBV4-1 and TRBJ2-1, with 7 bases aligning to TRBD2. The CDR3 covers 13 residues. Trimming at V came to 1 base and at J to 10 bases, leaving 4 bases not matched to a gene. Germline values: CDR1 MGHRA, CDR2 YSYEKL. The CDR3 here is CASSQAGGKEQFF. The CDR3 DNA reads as TGCGCCAGCAGCCAAGCCGGGGGGAAAGAGCAGTTCTTC.

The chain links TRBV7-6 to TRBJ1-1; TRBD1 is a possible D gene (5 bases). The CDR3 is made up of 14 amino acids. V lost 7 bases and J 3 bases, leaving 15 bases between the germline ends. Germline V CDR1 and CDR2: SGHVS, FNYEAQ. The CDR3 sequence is CASTRTLLDTEAFF. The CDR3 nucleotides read TGTGCCAGCACCCGGACATTGTTGGACACTGAAGCTTTCTTT.

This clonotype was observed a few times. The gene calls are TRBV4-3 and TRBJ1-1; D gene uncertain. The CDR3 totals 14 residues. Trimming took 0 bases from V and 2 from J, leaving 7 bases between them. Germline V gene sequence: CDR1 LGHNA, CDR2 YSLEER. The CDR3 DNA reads TGCGCCAGCAGCCAAGACAGATACAACACTGAAGCTTTCTTT. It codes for CASSQDRYNTEAFF.

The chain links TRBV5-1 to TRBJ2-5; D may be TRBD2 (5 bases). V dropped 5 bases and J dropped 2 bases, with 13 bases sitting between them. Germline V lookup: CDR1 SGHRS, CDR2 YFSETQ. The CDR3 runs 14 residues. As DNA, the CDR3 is TGCGCCAGCAGTCCCCGACGGACTCAAGAGACCCAGTACTTC. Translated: CASSPRRTQETQYF.

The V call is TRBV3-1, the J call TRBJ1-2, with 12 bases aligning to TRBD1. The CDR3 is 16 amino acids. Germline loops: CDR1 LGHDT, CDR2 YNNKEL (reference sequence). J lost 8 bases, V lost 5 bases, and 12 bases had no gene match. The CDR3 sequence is CASSVDGTGGLVGYTF. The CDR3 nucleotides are TGTGCCAGCAGCGTCGATGGGACAGGGGGCCTCGTAGGCTACACCTTC.

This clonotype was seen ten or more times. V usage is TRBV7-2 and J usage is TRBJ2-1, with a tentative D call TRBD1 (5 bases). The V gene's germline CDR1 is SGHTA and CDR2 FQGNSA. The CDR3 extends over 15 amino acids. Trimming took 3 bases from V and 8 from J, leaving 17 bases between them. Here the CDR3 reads CASSFRGRAVDEQFF. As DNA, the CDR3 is TGTGCCAGCAGCTTTCGTGGCAGGGCTGTCGATGAGCAGTTCTTC.

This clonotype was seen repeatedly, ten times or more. The CDR3 DNA reads TGTGCCAGCAGCCAAGGCTGGGTACAGAACACTGAAGCTTTCTTT. It translates to CASSQGWVQNTEAFF. J is TRBJ1-1 and V is TRBV3-1; D not certain. Germline values: CDR1 LGHDT, CDR2 YNNKEL (reference sequence). The germline V and J ends were trimmed by 1 base and 1 base, with 10 bases remaining between them. The length of the CDR3 is 15 residues. Full variable domain (remainder filled in from reference TRBV3-1 and TRBJ1-1): DTAVSQTPKYLVTQMGNDKSIKCEQNLGHDTMYWYKQDSKKFLKIMFSYNNKELIINETVPNRFSPKSPDKAHLNLHINSLELGDSAVYFCASSQGWVQNTEAFFGQGTRLTVV.

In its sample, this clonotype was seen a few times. The CDR3 reads CASSLGGALTGELFF. CDR3 nucleotides: TGTGCCAGCAGCTTGGGTGGGGCTTTGACCGGGGAGCTGTTTTTT. The chain is built from TRBV11-1 and TRBJ2-2; the D gene is possibly TRBD1 (5 bases). Trimming took 3 bases from V and 5 from J, leaving 13 bases between them. This CDR3 is 15 amino acids long. Germline CDR1 is SGHAT and CDR2 is FQDESV (reference sequence).

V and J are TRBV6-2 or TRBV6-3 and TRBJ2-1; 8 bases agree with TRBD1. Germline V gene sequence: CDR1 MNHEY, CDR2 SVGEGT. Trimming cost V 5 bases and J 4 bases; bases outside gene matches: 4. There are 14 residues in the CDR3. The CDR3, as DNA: TGTGCCAGCAGTGAGACAGGGGTTTACAATGAGCAGTTCTTC. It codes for CASSETGVYNEQFF.

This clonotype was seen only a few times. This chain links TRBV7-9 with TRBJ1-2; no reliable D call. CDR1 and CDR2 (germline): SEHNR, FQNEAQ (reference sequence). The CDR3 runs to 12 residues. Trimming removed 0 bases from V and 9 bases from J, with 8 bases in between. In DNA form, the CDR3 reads TGTGCCAGCAGCTTAGCGGAGAACCGCTACACCTTC. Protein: CASSLAENRYTF.

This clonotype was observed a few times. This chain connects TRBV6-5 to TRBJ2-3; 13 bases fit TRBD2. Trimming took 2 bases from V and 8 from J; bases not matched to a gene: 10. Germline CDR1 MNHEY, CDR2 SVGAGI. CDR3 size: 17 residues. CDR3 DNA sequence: TGTGCCAGCAGTTACGATAGTGGGGGGACTAGCGGGGCTACGCAGTATTTT. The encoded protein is CASSYDSGGTSGATQYF.

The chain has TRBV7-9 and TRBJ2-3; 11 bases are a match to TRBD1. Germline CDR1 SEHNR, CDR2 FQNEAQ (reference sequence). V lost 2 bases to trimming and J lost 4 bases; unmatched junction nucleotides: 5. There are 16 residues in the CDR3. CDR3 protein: CASSLYGQGAADTQYF. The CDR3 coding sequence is TGTGCCAGCAGCTTATACGGACAGGGGGCGGCAGATACGCAGTATTTT. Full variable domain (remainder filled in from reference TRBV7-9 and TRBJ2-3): DTGVSQNPRHKITKRGQNVTFRCDPISEHNRLYWYRQTLGQGPEFLTYFQNEAQLEKSRLLSDRFSAERPKGSFSTLEIQRTEQGDSAMYLCASSLYGQGAADTQYFGPGTRLTVL.